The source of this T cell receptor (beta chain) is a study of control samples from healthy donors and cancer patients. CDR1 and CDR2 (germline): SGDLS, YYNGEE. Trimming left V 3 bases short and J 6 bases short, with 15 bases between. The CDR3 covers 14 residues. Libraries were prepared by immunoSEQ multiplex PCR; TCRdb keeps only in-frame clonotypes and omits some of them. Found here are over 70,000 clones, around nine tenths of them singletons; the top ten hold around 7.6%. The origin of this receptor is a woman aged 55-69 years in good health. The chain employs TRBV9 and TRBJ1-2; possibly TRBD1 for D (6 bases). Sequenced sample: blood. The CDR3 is CASSGSRGGDGYTF. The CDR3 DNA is TGTGCCAGCAGCGGATCAAGGGGGGGGGATGGCTACACCTTC.